By proportion, the clone carrying this T cell receptor beta chain is medium-sized. MiXCR was run by TCRdb on the 5' RACE reads, yielding one entry per CDR3 protein. The repertoire holds about 18,000 distinct CDR3 sequences, with 19% as singletons. This sample was taken from a study of spatial heterogeneity in lung cancer. Study summary: Mean representation of each unique TCR and UMI combination in the raw reads exceeded 8.5 occurrences.

As to time point: sample taken at primary tumor resection. Tumor, nontumor lung or frozen PBMC supplied whole RNA, sequenced without sorting. Looked up from germline, CDR1 is SGHTA and CDR2 is FQGTGA. The CDR3 length is 14 residues. The junction had 4 bases not matched to a gene; V was cut back by 5 bases and J by 2 bases. The source is a male donor with early-stage non-small cell lung cancer. Sequences were derived from PBMCs, sampled at surgery. The rearrangement uses TRBV7-3 and TRBJ2-3; 7 positions agree with TRBD2. The CDR3 here is CASSQRGDTDTQYF. CDR3 nucleotides: TGTGCCAGCAGCCAACGGGGGGACACAGATACGCAGTATTTT.